Reported below is one TCR beta chain. The sample is drawn from a study of blood T cell repertoires in COVID-19. Turning to the study itself: Two consecutive negative NP/OP PCR tests, clearance, or resolved symptoms defined Cohort 3 recovery. Acute and convalescent COVID-19 specimens originated in the United States, Italy and Spain. T cells, B-cell-depleted T cells, or PBMCs provided the cDNA or gDNA that served as material.

V lost 3 bases and J 0 bases, leaving 8 bases between the germline ends. The CDR3 length is 14 residues. Per the germline V gene, CDR1 is SGHTA and CDR2 is FQGNSA. Cohorts were determined from participant-reported clinical history. The protocol was immunoSEQ multiplex PCR, while the TCRdb copy is restricted to in-frame clones and leaves out a portion. This sample has approximately 210,000 clones, with around 87% found just once. This receptor was identified in a man aged 30 to 45 in a cohort exposed to, infected with or recovered from COVID-19 (not recorded which). J is TRBJ1-2 and V is TRBV7-2; possible D gene TRBD1, 5 bases. Sample: PBMCs or T cells enriched from blood (not recorded which). The CDR3 sequence is CASSLAGPNYGYTF. The CDR3 DNA sequence: TGTGCCAGCAGCTTGGCAGGGCCTAACTATGGCTACACCTTC.